The 20 T cell receptor beta chains below were found in one sample sequenced in a study of blood T cells in healthy people across ages. Sample-barcoded 5' priming and a J-beta primer mix drove a second PCR of about 6 to 12 cycles. TCRdb re-called the 5' RACE reads through MiXCR, storing one row per CDR3 protein. The sample carries hundreds of thousands of distinct CDR3 sequences, 58% recorded once. What was sequenced was blood. These receptors all stem from a man aged 30-40 years in good health.

With regard to this clonotype: One base away lies a much larger clone, so this may be a sequencing read error. The chain couples TRBV7-8 to TRBJ1-6, with a tentative D call TRBD1 (5 bases). The CDR3 loop spans 16 amino acids. The V gene's germline CDR1 is SGHVS and CDR2 FQNEAQ. The V and J ends lost 2 bases and 9 bases respectively, with 17 bases between them. CDR3 nucleotides: TGTGCCAGCAGCTTAATTGGGGCCATAACATCTTCACCCCTCCACTTT. Amino acids: CASSLIGAITSSPLHF.

Many counts were recorded for this clonotype. At one of its ends the junction is not consistent with the germline gene, which may arise from a read error. This chain connects TRBV7-2 to TRBJ2-7; 9 nucleotides agree with TRBD1. The length of the CDR3 is 15 residues. Germline loops: CDR1 SGHTA, CDR2 FQGNSA. CDR3 sequence: CASSLVTGGSYEQYF. CDR3 in DNA: TGCGCCAGCAGCTTGGTGACAGGGGGCTCCTACGAGCAGTACTTC.

The chain links TRBV20-1 to TRBJ2-4, with D perhaps being TRBD1 or TRBD2 (5 bases each). The J call could be wrong; TRBJ2-7 is a better fit for the DNA end. The germline gives CDR1 DFQATT, CDR2 SNEGSKA (reference sequence). CDR3 length equals 16 residues. This CDR3 is CSARDPSGEKGYEQYF. In DNA, the CDR3 is TGCAGTGCTAGAGATCCGAGTGGGGAGAAGGGGTACGAGCAGTACTTC.

This chain links TRBV7-9 with TRBJ2-1, with 8 bases that match TRBD2. Germline CDR1 SEHNR, CDR2 FQNEAQ (reference sequence). With V trimmed by 5 bases and J by 6 bases, 9 bases remained unmatched. This CDR3 contains 15 residues. CDR3 sequence: CASSPLAGTCNEQFF. The DNA for the CDR3 is TGTGCCAGCAGCCCGCTAGCGGGCACTTGCAATGAGCAGTTCTTC.

The rearrangement links TRBV2 to TRBJ2-1; D assignment may be TRBD1 or TRBD2 (5 bases each). With 0 bases removed from V and 15 bases from J, the gap between germline ends came to 12 bases. The CDR3 is 12 residues long. Germline V gene sequence: CDR1 SNHLY, CDR2 FYNNEI. CDR3 nucleotides: TGTGCCAGCAGTGAAGCGAGGGGCAAGGCGTTCTTC. Translated: CASSEARGKAFF.

The genes are TRBV10-3 and TRBJ2-7; possibly TRBD2 for D (5 bases). V was cut by 0 bases and J by 0 bases, with 18 bases left in between. Germline CDR1 is ENHRY and CDR2 is SYGVKD. The CDR3 is 18 amino acids. CDR3 in DNA: TGTGCCATCAGTGAGTCGCTCGGGCTAGCCCTAAGCTCCTACGAGCAGTACTTC. This gives the protein CAISESLGLALSSYEQYF.

CDR3 residues: CASSGPHRVNEQFF. DNA for the CDR3: TGTGCCAGCAGCGGACCCCACAGGGTCAATGAGCAGTTCTTC. The chain uses TRBV7-9 and TRBJ2-1; D may be TRBD1 (6 bases). V was shortened by 5 bases and J by 6 bases, with 14 bases between the two germline ends. The CDR3 sequence is 14 residues long. Germline CDR1 and CDR2: SEHNR and FQNEAQ (reference sequence).

This sequence joins TRBV28 and TRBJ2-1; either TRBD1 or TRBD2 may fit D (5 bases each). This CDR3 is built from 15 residues. Trimming shortened V by 7 bases and J by 7 bases, and 20 bases separated the two germline ends. Germline V gives CDR1 MDHEN, CDR2 SYDVKM. The CDR3 DNA sequence: TGTGCCAGCATCTTGGGGACCGGACCGGGGAATGAGCAGTTCTTC. This sequence encodes CASILGTGPGNEQFF.

The chain employs TRBV4-2 and TRBJ1-2; D not certain. CDR3 length: 12 residues. Trimming pared 0 bases from V and 8 bases from J, leaving 7 bases between. Germline-derived CDR1 and CDR2 are LGHNA and YNFKEQ. CDR3 nucleotides: TGTGCCAGCAGCCAAGAGTCGGCCGGCTACACCTTC. Encoded protein: CASSQESAGYTF.

The chain links TRBV27 to TRBJ2-7; D is ambiguous. The germline V gene encodes CDR1 MNHEY and CDR2 SMNVEV (reference sequence). This CDR3 is built from 14 residues. Trimming stripped 6 bases from V and 2 bases from J, with 14 bases between. Here the CDR3 reads CASSKRPTTYEQYF. As DNA, the CDR3 is TGTGCCAGCAGCAAACGTCCAACAACCTACGAGCAGTACTTC.

The chain links TRBV7-6 to TRBJ2-5; 7 bases are a match to TRBD2. The V gene's germline CDR1 is SGHVS and CDR2 FNYEAQ. With 0 bases clipped from V and 5 bases from J, the junction kept 12 bases outside the gene matches. This CDR3 is 17 amino acids long. DNA for the CDR3: TGTGCCAGCAGCTTAGCGGCCGGGAGGTACCGCGGCGAGACCCAGTACTTC. Residues: CASSLAAGRYRGETQYF. Together with reference TRBV7-6 and TRBJ2-5, the CDR3 gives the full variable domain: GAGVSQSPRYKVTKRGQDVALRCDPISGHVSLYWYRQALGQGPEFLTYFNYEAQQDKSGLPNDRFSAERPEGSISTLTIQRTEQRDSAMYRCASSLAAGRYRGETQYFGPGTRLLVL.

In its sample, this clonotype was seen a few times. The CDR3 DNA is TGTGCCAGCAGTTACCAGCCGGAGCAACTGTTTTTT. Protein sequence: CASSYQPEQLFF. The genes are TRBV6-6 and TRBJ1-4; D gene unclear. Germline lookup yields CDR1 MNHNY and CDR2 SVGAGI (reference sequence). CDR3 length equals 12 residues. Between the trimmed V and J ends, which lost 2 bases and 12 bases, there was a span of 10 bases.

This rearrangement joins TRBV6-2 or TRBV6-3 to TRBJ2-3, with unresolved D. The CDR3 runs 15 residues. Germline values: CDR1 MNHEY, CDR2 SVGEGT. The ends were cut back, 2 bases at V and 2 bases at J, with 11 bases in the middle. The CDR3 DNA sequence: TGTGCCAGCAGTTACACCGGAGAGATCACAGATACGCAGTATTTT. Translated, it gives CASSYTGEITDTQYF.

The chain recombines TRBV7-3 with TRBJ2-3; D is possibly TRBD1 or TRBD2 (5 bases each). CDR3 length: 14 amino acids. CDR1 is SGHTA, CDR2 FQGTGA, per germline. Between the trimmed V and J ends, which lost 6 bases and 3 bases, there was a span of 13 bases. CDR3 bases: TGTGCCAGCAGTTTACTTGGGGGTACAGATACGCAGTATTTT. This gives the protein CASSLLGGTDTQYF.

V usage is TRBV20-1 and J usage is TRBJ1-2; 10 bases are a match to TRBD1. The CDR3 loop spans 15 amino acids. CDR1 DFQATT and CDR2 SNEGSKA come from the germline V gene (reference sequence). V was clipped by 3 bases and J by 3 bases; unmatched bases: 7. In DNA form, the CDR3 reads TGCAGTGCTAGGGTCCGACAGGGGGCCTACTATGGCTACACCTTC. Its translation: CSARVRQGAYYGYTF.

This chain connects TRBV12-3 or TRBV12-4 to TRBJ2-1, with TRBD2 matching 7 bases. V gave up 7 bases and J gave up 2 bases; unmatched junction bases: 8. CDR3 length: 15 amino acids. The CDR3 here is CASTGGGSTYNEQFF. CDR3 in DNA: TGTGCCAGCACCGGGGGAGGGTCGACCTACAATGAGCAGTTCTTC.

The rearrangement joins TRBV20-1 to TRBJ1-4; 7 nucleotides match TRBD1. This CDR3 is built from 14 residues. Germline V gives CDR1 DFQATT, CDR2 SNEGSKA (reference sequence). J was trimmed by 7 bases and V by 6 bases; bases with no gene match: 11. The CDR3 is CSAPTTGAVEKLFF. The CDR3 DNA is TGCAGTGCGCCGACAACAGGGGCTGTTGAAAAACTGTTTTTT.

A few counts support this clonotype. The chain carries TRBV20-1 and TRBJ2-4; D is unresolved. Trimming shortened V by 0 bases and J by 5 bases, and 11 bases separated the two germline ends. This CDR3 region has 14 residues. Germline V gene sequence: CDR1 DFQATT, CDR2 SNEGSKA (reference sequence). CDR3 DNA sequence: TGCAGTGCTAGAGAACCGGATCCAGAAAACATTCAGTACTTC. This translates into CSAREPDPENIQYF.

Ten or more counts support this clonotype. The chain links TRBV11-2 to TRBJ2-7; D not certain. The CDR3 runs to 14 residues. Trimming removed 0 bases from V and 2 bases from J, with 8 bases in between. CDR1 and CDR2 from the germline V gene are SGHAT and FQNNGV. CDR3 in amino acids: CASSLDRAAYEQYF. The DNA for the CDR3 is TGTGCCAGCAGCTTAGATCGTGCGGCCTACGAGCAGTACTTC.

The chain carries TRBV10-3 and TRBJ1-1, with 10 nucleotides matching TRBD1. Germline CDR1 ENHRY, CDR2 SYGVKD. CDR3 length: 17 amino acids. J lost 0 bases, V lost 0 bases, and 4 bases had no gene match. The CDR3 DNA follows: TGTGCCATCAGTGAGTCGAAGGGGACAGGGGTGAACACTGAAGCTTTCTTT. This sequence encodes CAISESKGTGVNTEAFF.